A selection of T cell receptor beta chains follows, all from one sample in a study of shared clonotypes between healthy human individuals. This table comes from immunoSEQ multiplex PCR, and its TCRdb copy is limited to in-frame clones, with some not included. Seen here are 2 million to 2.5 million clones, approximately 96% observed once, and the top ten hold roughly 0.13%. Sequenced sample: naive CD4+ T cells sorted from blood. The receptors originated from a man aged 18 to 35 in good health. CDR3s include the opening cysteine and the closing phenylalanine or tryptophan. The D gene is left open where the match is weak. Part of the rows lack a size; the others show once, few, many or a class for expanded clones.

TRBJ2-7,TRBV28,TRBD2,.,CASSPAGGLYEQYF,TGTGCCAGCAGTCCCGCGGGGGGGCTCTACGAGCAGTACTTC
TRBJ1-4,TRBV27,TRBD1,.,CASRPVGTGTEKLFF,TGTGCCAGCAGGCCGGTTGGGACAGGGACTGAAAAACTGTTTTTT
TRBJ1-5,TRBV6-1,.,.,CASSPMAGPQHF,TGTGCCAGCAGCCCAATGGCGGGGCCCCAGCATTTT
TRBJ2-5,TRBV28,TRBD2,.,CASSPGTSGGPPQYF,TGTGCCAGCAGTCCTGGGACTAGCGGGGGCCCGCCCCAGTACTTC
TRBJ2-6,TRBV19,.,.,CASSAVISSSGANVLTF,TGTGCCAGTAGTGCAGTTATTTCCAGCTCTGGGGCCAACGTCCTGACTTTC
TRBJ1-5,TRBV19,.,few,CASSVGRGSNQPQHF,TGTGCCAGTAGCGTGGGGCGGGGTAGCAATCAGCCCCAGCATTTT
TRBJ1-2,TRBV30,.,.,CAWSVLGTYGYTF,TGTGCCTGGAGTGTATTGGGCACTTACGGCTACACCTTC
TRBJ1-2,TRBV2,TRBD1,once,CASSSDRGLSTF,TGTGCCAGCAGTTCGGACAGGGGGCTTAGCACCTTC
TRBJ2-2,TRBV7-2,.,.,CASSLGGWATNGELFF,TGTGCCAGCAGCTTAGGAGGGTGGGCCACGAACGGGGAGCTGTTTTTT
TRBJ1-3,TRBV27,TRBD1,.,CASSRGPQGNTIYF,TGTGCCAGCAGTAGGGGGCCGCAGGGAAACACCATATATTTT
TRBJ1-2,TRBV6-5,.,.,CASSYRQSSYGYTF,TGTGCCAGCAGTTACCGACAGAGTTCCTATGGCTACACCTTC
TRBJ1-1,TRBV7-9,.,.,CASSVFASTEAFF,TGTGCCAGCAGTGTATTTGCGTCGACTGAAGCTTTCTTT